The 32 T cell receptor beta chains below were found in one sample sequenced in a study of CD8+ T cells in alopecia areata. Treatment noted: oral pan-JAK inhibitor, 5-10 mg twice daily. As the sequencing template, cDNA was produced by extracting RNA and reverse transcribing it. Clones were sequenced by immunoSEQ multiplex PCR, and TCRdb holds only the in-frame ones, with some missing. The sample lists over 100,000 clones, roughly 50% occurring once. Sequencing was performed on CD8+ T cells sorted from blood, taken at week 24, from a patient treated with tofacitinib. The receptor source for this set is a human donor with alopecia areata.

The rearrangement uses TRBV4-3 and TRBJ2-5; the D gene is possibly TRBD2 (7 bases). The CDR3 sequence is 17 residues long. V shed 1 base and J shed 0 bases, with 15 bases lying between them. CDR1 is LGHNA and CDR2 is YSLEER in the germline V gene. CDR3 bases: TGCGCCAGCAGCCAAGGCCCGGGGGGCCTCTACCAAGAGACCCAGTACTTC. The encoded protein is CASSQGPGGLYQETQYF.

This chain links TRBV11-1 with TRBJ2-7, with D perhaps TRBD2 (6 bases). Germline CDR1 and CDR2: SGHAT and FQDESV (reference sequence). The CDR3 totals 15 residues. Trimming took 1 base from V and 0 from J, leaving 10 bases between them. The CDR3 region has the DNA TGTGCCAGCAGCTTAGGGTACGGGAGCTCCTACGAGCAGTACTTC. Amino acids: CASSLGYGSSYEQYF.

The chain joins TRBV27 to TRBJ1-5; no clear D. CDR3 size: 14 residues. Germline lookup yields CDR1 MNHEY and CDR2 SMNVEV (reference sequence). V was shortened by 3 bases and J by 0 bases, with 6 bases between the two germline ends. CDR3 residues: CASSFGYSNQPQHF. Written as DNA, the CDR3 is TGTGCCAGCAGTTTTGGTTATAGCAATCAGCCCCAGCATTTT.

This chain joins TRBV4-1 and TRBJ1-1; D not certain. With 0 bases removed from V and 1 base from J, the gap between germline ends came to 12 bases. The V gene's germline CDR1 is MGHRA and CDR2 YSYEKL. This CDR3 comprises 16 residues. The CDR3 DNA follows: TGCGCCAGCAGCCAAGAGGGGTCATGGGAGAACACTGAAGCTTTCTTT. Its translation: CASSQEGSWENTEAFF.

This chain uses TRBV30 with TRBJ1-5; 11 bases agree with TRBD1. The trim removed 3 bases at V and 7 bases at J, leaving 5 bases unmatched. From germline, CDR1 is GTSNPN and CDR2 SVGIG (reference sequence). The CDR3 loop spans 14 amino acids. CDR3 in DNA: TGTGCCTGGAGGGGACAGGGGGTTCGACAGCCCCAGCATTTT. Its translation: CAWRGQGVRQPQHF.

This clone appeared many times. V and J are TRBV7-9 and TRBJ2-1, with a possible D match to TRBD2 (7 bases). The V gene's germline CDR1 is SEHNR and CDR2 FQNEAQ (reference sequence). Between the trimmed V and J ends, which lost 5 bases and 5 bases, there was a span of 10 bases. The CDR3 length is 13 residues. The CDR3 sequence: CASSRGANNEQFF. The CDR3 DNA reads as TGTGCCAGCAGCCGGGGGGCGAACAATGAGCAGTTCTTC.

This clone was seen only a few times. The chain carries TRBV5-6 and TRBJ2-1; 7 bases match TRBD1. Looked up from germline, CDR1 is SGHDT and CDR2 is YYEEEE. This CDR3 has 15 amino acids. V dropped 4 bases and J dropped 0; count of bases not matched to a gene: 4. Here the CDR3 reads CASSQGDNSYNEQFF. The CDR3, as DNA: TGTGCCAGCAGCCAGGGGGACAACTCCTACAATGAGCAGTTCTTC.

This clone was counted between two and nine times. The J gene is TRBJ1-2, the V gene TRBV29-1; D call uncertain. Trimming took 0 bases from V and 4 from J, leaving 12 bases between them. This CDR3 comprises 14 residues. Germline CDR1 reads SQVTM; CDR2 reads ANQGSEA. The CDR3 nucleotides are TGCAGCGTTGAAGATCCGGGCACCGTCTATGGCTACACCTTC. It codes for CSVEDPGTVYGYTF.

This chain joins TRBV30 and TRBJ2-7, with 9 bases fitting TRBD1. CDR3 length: 16 amino acids. After removal of 4 bases from V and 2 bases from J, the junction contained 12 bases not matched to a gene. Germline loops: CDR1 GTSNPN, CDR2 SVGIG (reference sequence). CDR3 sequence reads: CAWTPELGTGPYEQYF. DNA of the CDR3: TGTGCCTGGACCCCCGAACTGGGGACAGGGCCCTACGAGCAGTACTTC.

This clone showed up many times. The chain has TRBV7-9 and TRBJ2-1; D is undetermined. CDR3 length: 12 amino acids. The germline V and J ends were trimmed by 5 bases and 9 bases, with 11 bases remaining between them. Germline V gene sequence: CDR1 SEHNR, CDR2 FQNEAQ (reference sequence). Here the CDR3 reads CASSPAMGEQFF. In DNA, the CDR3 is TGTGCCAGCAGCCCGGCCATGGGTGAGCAGTTCTTC.

The rearrangement links TRBV25-1 to TRBJ2-1; a weak D match, TRBD1 (5 bases). The V end lost 1 base, the J end lost 8 bases, and 12 bases lay between the germline ends. In germline, CDR1 is MGHDK, CDR2 SYGVNS. The CDR3 consists of 14 residues. The CDR3 spells CASSEWGGDDEQFF. For the CDR3, the DNA is TGTGCCAGCAGTGAATGGGGCGGAGACGATGAGCAGTTCTTC.

The gene calls are TRBV19 and TRBJ2-2, with D unclear. V was cut by 5 bases and J by 0 bases, with 13 bases left in between. The germline gives CDR1 LNHDA, CDR2 SQIVND (reference sequence). The CDR3 spans 16 residues. In DNA form, the CDR3 reads TGTGCCAGTAGTCCACTCCACGTTACGAACACCGGGGAGCTGTTTTTT. Translated, it gives CASSPLHVTNTGELFF.

This rearrangement joins TRBV5-1 to TRBJ1-2; D is possibly TRBD1 (5 bases). This CDR3 is built from 12 residues. Germline loops: CDR1 SGHRS, CDR2 YFSETQ. Trimming removed 7 bases at V and 5 bases at J, with 12 bases between. The CDR3 reads CASRLGVYGYTF. The CDR3 region has the DNA TGCGCCAGCCGGTTGGGGGTTTATGGCTACACCTTC.

The chain joins TRBV7-8 to TRBJ2-3; D is unclear. The germline CDR1 and CDR2 sequences are SGHVS and FQNEAQ. Trimming left V 10 bases short and J 1 base short, with 18 bases between. The CDR3 sequence is 15 residues long. In nucleotides, the CDR3 is TGTGCCATCATACCGACTGGCCCAGGCACAGATACGCAGTATTTT. It translates to CAIIPTGPGTDTQYF.

The V gene is TRBV9, the J gene TRBJ2-1; no definite D call. Trimming removed 0 bases from V and 3 bases from J, with 7 bases in between. Germline CDR1 is SGDLS and CDR2 is YYNGEE. This CDR3 has 14 amino acids. The CDR3 loop is CASSVVWNYNEQFF. The CDR3 DNA reads TGTGCCAGCAGCGTAGTGTGGAACTACAATGAGCAGTTCTTC.

The chain employs TRBV27 and TRBJ2-1; D call uncertain. V dropped 0 bases and J dropped 5 bases, with 8 bases sitting between them. The germline V gene encodes CDR1 MNHEY and CDR2 SMNVEV (reference sequence). CDR3 length: 14 residues. The CDR3 here is CASSLSSANNEQFF. In DNA form, the CDR3 reads TGTGCCAGCAGTTTATCGAGCGCAAACAATGAGCAGTTCTTC.

This rearrangement joins TRBV25-1 to TRBJ2-5, with 9 bases identical to TRBD2. This CDR3 spans 14 amino acids. Germline loops: CDR1 MGHDK, CDR2 SYGVNS. V lost 3 bases and J lost 6; bases outside the gene matches: 5. The CDR3 DNA reads TGTGCCAGCAGTGACCGGGGACTAGCACAGACCCAGTACTTC. This translates into CASSDRGLAQTQYF.

The rearrangement uses TRBV7-9 and TRBJ2-6, with D possibly called TRBD1 or TRBD2 (7 bases each). CDR3 length: 17 amino acids. The germline gives CDR1 SEHNR, CDR2 FQNEAQ (reference sequence). Trimming stripped 5 bases from V and 0 bases from J, with 14 bases between. In nucleotides, the CDR3 is TGTGCCAGCAGCCCAGGGGGGGAGGACTCTGGGGCCAACGTCCTGACTTTC. Its protein is CASSPGGEDSGANVLTF.

The chain links TRBV7-8 to TRBJ1-3; D perhaps matches TRBD1 (5 bases). The CDR3 contains 16 residues. V was shortened by 4 bases and J by 0 bases, with 13 bases between the two germline ends. The germline V gene has CDR1 SGHVS and CDR2 FQNEAQ. Here the CDR3 reads CASSSRQSNSGNTIYF. For the CDR3, the DNA is TGTGCCAGCAGCTCTAGACAGTCAAACTCTGGAAACACCATATATTTT.

V usage is TRBV11-1 and J usage is TRBJ1-2; D is perhaps TRBD1 (5 bases). The CDR3 has 16 amino acids. Germline V gene data show CDR1 as SGHAT and CDR2 as FQDESV (reference sequence). Trimming cost V 0 bases and J 0 bases, with 11 bases left between them. CDR3 residues: CASSLAGVQANYGYTF. CDR3 nucleotides: TGTGCCAGCAGCTTAGCGGGGGTCCAGGCTAACTATGGCTACACCTTC.

The genes are TRBV27 and TRBJ1-6; no firm D call. V lost 2 bases, J lost 7 bases, and 12 bases lay in between. CDR1 is MNHEY, CDR2 SMNVEV, per germline (reference sequence). The CDR3 covers 15 residues. CDR3 protein: CASSLQLLRNSPLHF. In nucleotides, the CDR3 is TGTGCCAGCAGTTTACAACTTCTCCGGAATTCACCCCTCCACTTT.

Concerning this clone itself: Other DNA sequences in the sample encode the same CDR3. The chain carries TRBV29-1 and TRBJ2-7; TRBD2 might be the D (6 bases). The CDR3 is made up of 12 amino acids. Per germline, CDR1 SQVTM and CDR2 ANQGSEA. Between the trimmed V and J ends, which lost 0 bases and 4 bases, there was a span of 7 bases. The DNA for the CDR3 is TGCAGCGTTGAAGATAGCGGTTACGAGCAGTACTTC. Its translation is CSVEDSGYEQYF.

The gene calls are TRBV4-1 and TRBJ2-7; TRBD1 matches at 11 bases. Germline values: CDR1 MGHRA, CDR2 YSYEKL. V was pared by 4 bases and J by 3 bases, with 8 bases of the junction left unmatched. This CDR3 comprises 16 residues. CDR3 amino acids: CASSLGGQGAFYEQYF. The CDR3 DNA reads as TGCGCCAGCAGCCTCGGAGGACAGGGGGCTTTCTACGAGCAGTACTTC.

The J gene is TRBJ2-3, the V gene TRBV25-1, with D possibly being TRBD2 (6 bases). Germline V gives CDR1 MGHDK, CDR2 SYGVNS. Trimming stripped 2 bases from V and 2 bases from J, with 8 bases between. CDR3 length: 14 residues. The CDR3 DNA reads TGTGCCAGCAGTGAACGCGGGGACACAGATACGCAGTATTTT. Its translation is CASSERGDTDTQYF.

This clone occurred a few times. The chain recombines TRBV7-9 with TRBJ2-7; perhaps TRBD1 as D (5 bases). Germline CDR1 SEHNR, CDR2 FQNEAQ (reference sequence). Trimming removed 2 bases from V and 4 bases from J, with 12 bases in between. CDR3 length equals 14 residues. The chain's CDR3 is CASSLLPGLYEQYF. In DNA form, the CDR3 reads TGTGCCAGCAGCTTACTGCCAGGGCTGTACGAGCAGTACTTC.

This clone was seen only once. The rearrangement joins TRBV4-1 to TRBJ1-5; TRBD1 matches at 8 bases. Germline assignment: CDR1 MGHRA and CDR2 YSYEKL. Germline trimming cut 4 bases from V and 4 bases from J; bases unmatched to any gene: 9. The CDR3 is made up of 16 amino acids. For the CDR3, the DNA is TGCGCCAGCAGCCCAACATTGGGACAGGCTAATCAGCCCCAGCATTTT. Translation gives CASSPTLGQANQPQHF.

The chain joins TRBV27 to TRBJ2-7, with D maybe TRBD2 (7 bases). V was shortened by 5 bases and J by 3 bases, with 20 bases between the two germline ends. The CDR3 totals 16 residues. Looked up from germline, CDR1 is MNHEY and CDR2 is SMNVEV (reference sequence). CDR3 sequence (DNA): TGTGCCAGCAGTACTCCTGGGGGGGGCCGCGGCTACGAGCAGTACTTC. Protein product: CASSTPGGGRGYEQYF.

The chain links TRBV5-6 to TRBJ1-1; 7 nucleotides line up with TRBD1. The trim removed 2 bases at V and 0 bases at J, leaving 4 bases unmatched. The germline CDR1 and CDR2 sequences are SGHDT and YYEEEE. This CDR3 contains 15 residues. The CDR3 nucleotides read TGTGCCAGCAGCTTAGAGGGGACAGTGAACACTGAAGCTTTCTTT. Its protein is CASSLEGTVNTEAFF.

A few counts support this clone. V gene TRBV6-5 combines with J gene TRBJ1-1; no definite D call. Trimming took off 2 bases at V and 6 bases at J, with 10 bases between the two ends. Germline CDR1 reads MNHEY; CDR2 reads SVGAGI. The CDR3 spans 13 residues. CDR3: CASSYADGPEAFF. In DNA form, the CDR3 reads TGTGCCAGCAGTTACGCGGACGGTCCTGAAGCTTTCTTT.

This chain joins TRBV6-5 and TRBJ1-6, with D hard to call. V was shortened by 8 bases and J by 0 bases, with 11 bases between the two germline ends. CDR3 length: 15 amino acids. Germline V gives CDR1 MNHEY, CDR2 SVGAGI. In DNA form, the CDR3 reads TGTGCCAGCTGCCAGGACCTCTCCTATAATTCACCCCTCCACTTT. As protein: CASCQDLSYNSPLHF.

DNA for the CDR3: TGTGCCAGCAGCCCCCTTCTGGGACAGGATTGGGCTTTCTTT. Amino acid sequence: CASSPLLGQDWAFF. The chain has TRBV7-8 and TRBJ1-1; TRBD1 matches at 8 bases. This CDR3 is 14 amino acids long. J was trimmed by 11 bases and V by 5 bases; bases with no gene match: 13. Germline-derived CDR1 and CDR2 are SGHVS and FQNEAQ.

The gene calls are TRBV12-5 and TRBJ1-6; 10 bases match TRBD1. Germline lookup yields CDR1 LGHNT and CDR2 FRNRAP. The CDR3 is 15 amino acids. V lost 6 bases and J lost 10; bases outside the gene matches: 9. CDR3: CASGRKDRGQSPLHF. Here the CDR3 DNA reads TGTGCTAGTGGGCGGAAAGACAGGGGGCAATCACCCCTCCACTTT. The full variable domain, in which reference TRBV12-5 and TRBJ1-6 provide the parts outside the CDR3, is DARVTQTPRHKVTEMGQEVTMRCQPILGHNTVFWYRQTMMQGLELLAYFRNRAPLDDSGMPKDRFSAEMPDATLATLKIQPSEPRDSAVYFCASGRKDRGQSPLHFGNGTRLTVT.